The 8 T cell receptor beta chains below were found in one sample sequenced in a study of T cell changes during pregnancy in multiple sclerosis (dated by TCRdb to between 2017 and 2020). Receptors were amplified or captured by the immunoSEQ multiplex PCR assay. In TCRdb, the immuneACCESS table is reduced to in-frame sequences with V and J assigned. These tables do not hold every clone; where another copy was compared, an unresolved V gene accounts for under half, and the others remain unexplained. This sample gives about 46,000 clones in total; just under 95% of them show up just once. Roughly 3.9% of the sample belongs to the ten largest clones. The source material was CD8+ T cells from peripheral blood mononuclear cells, sampled after pregnancy. These receptors were obtained from a female donor with multiple sclerosis, enrolled in a pregnancy study.

This chain uses TRBV13 with TRBJ2-1; maybe TRBD1 (5 bases). CDR3 length: 13 amino acids. The germline V gene encodes CDR1 PRHDT and CDR2 FYEKMQ (reference sequence). The V end lost 2 bases, the J end lost 7 bases, and 9 bases lay between the germline ends. CDR3 DNA: TGTGCCAGCAGCTTAAGGGGTAGGAATGAGCAGTTCTTC. Translated: CASSLRGRNEQFF.

The J gene is TRBJ2-7, the V gene TRBV7-8, with 9 nucleotides matching TRBD1. This CDR3 comprises 18 residues. With V trimmed by 1 base and J by 5 bases, 15 bases remained unmatched. Per the germline V gene, CDR1 is SGHVS and CDR2 is FQNEAQ. In nucleotides, the CDR3 is TGTGCCAGCAGCTTAGTGAGGGACAGGGTAGGGACTACGAACGAGCAGTACTTC. This encodes CASSLVRDRVGTTNEQYF. Variable domain in full (rest from reference TRBV7-8 and TRBJ2-7): GAGVSQSPRYKVAKRGQDVALRCDPISGHVSLFWYQQALGQGPEFLTYFQNEAQLDKSGLPSDRFFAERPEGSVSTLKIQRTQQEDSAVYLCASSLVRDRVGTTNEQYFGPGTRLTVT.

This clone was seen just once. The J gene is TRBJ2-2, the V gene TRBV29-1; 7 bases align to TRBD1. The CDR3 has 12 residues. Germline CDR1 and CDR2: SQVTM and ANQGSEA. Trimming took 5 bases from V and 6 from J; bases not matched to a gene: 3. The CDR3 DNA reads as TGCAGCGTTCGACAGGGTGCCGGGGAGCTGTTTTTT. It specifies CSVRQGAGELFF.

The chain couples TRBV28 to TRBJ1-3; 9 bases align to TRBD1. This CDR3 has 16 amino acids. V dropped 6 bases and J dropped 2; count of bases not matched to a gene: 8. CDR1 is MDHEN, CDR2 SYDVKM, per germline. CDR3 in DNA: TGTGCCAGCAGCCGTAACAGGGGGCGGACTGGAAACACCATATATTTT. It translates to CASSRNRGRTGNTIYF. Full variable domain (missing parts from reference TRBV28 and TRBJ1-3): DVKVTQSSRYLVKRTGEKVFLECVQDMDHENMFWYRQDPGLGLRLIYFSYDVKMKEKGDIPEGYSVSREKKERFSLILESASTNQTSMYLCASSRNRGRTGNTIYFGEGSWLTVV.

The chain is built from TRBV27 and TRBJ1-2; no clear D. The ends were cut back, 2 bases at V and 4 bases at J, with 5 bases in the middle. CDR1 is MNHEY and CDR2 is SMNVEV in the germline V gene (reference sequence). CDR3 size: 12 residues. For the CDR3, the DNA is TGTGCCAGCAGTTTACGAGGCTATGGCTACACCTTC. Amino acid sequence: CASSLRGYGYTF.

The chain carries TRBV9 and TRBJ1-2, with 7 nucleotides matching TRBD1. Germline CDR1 and CDR2: SGDLS and YYNGEE. This CDR3 has 13 amino acids. The V segment lost 3 bases and the J segment 8 bases; nucleotides outside the gene matches: 7. CDR3 in amino acids: CASSGDRANGYTF. The CDR3 nucleotides read TGTGCCAGCAGCGGTGACAGGGCGAACGGCTACACCTTC.

Sample share makes this clone medium-sized. V is TRBV4-2 and J is TRBJ1-1; 8 bases are a match to TRBD1. CDR3 size: 15 residues. CDR1 LGHNA and CDR2 YNFKEQ come from the germline V gene. With 1 base clipped from V and 4 bases from J, the junction kept 5 bases outside the gene matches. CDR3 in amino acids: CASSQAKTGGTEAFF. The CDR3 DNA is TGTGCCAGCAGCCAAGCTAAAACAGGGGGCACTGAAGCTTTCTTT.

The genes are TRBV7-3 and TRBJ2-7, with TRBD1 identical over 9 bases. Trimming cost V 0 bases and J 3 bases; bases outside gene matches: 3. Germline V gives CDR1 SGHTA, CDR2 FQGTGA. There are 15 residues in the CDR3. The CDR3 region has the DNA TGTGCCAGCAGCTTAACTCCGGGACAGGGCTACGAGCAGTACTTC. Translation: CASSLTPGQGYEQYF.